Each of the 12 T cell receptor beta chains below was sequenced from the same sample in a study of cytomegalovirus exposure and HLA in healthy donors. Primers: 60 Vbeta forward and 13 Jbeta reverse. Sequenced by immunoSEQ multiplex PCR; TCRdb stores in-frame clones only, minus some. The data hold roughly 130,000 clones, with 75% to 85% observed a single time. The sample consisted of PBMCs. Source of these receptors: a male donor in good health and CMV-seronegative.

This sequence joins TRBV6-6 and TRBJ2-3, with 11 bases that match TRBD1. This CDR3 region has 15 residues. V lost 6 bases to trimming and J lost 8 bases; unmatched junction nucleotides: 10. Germline CDR1 is MNHNY and CDR2 is SVGAGI (reference sequence). DNA for the CDR3: TGTGCCAGCAGGGAACCCGGGACAGGGGGTTCTACGCAGTATTTT. The encoded protein is CASREPGTGGSTQYF.

This clone was seen just once. For the CDR3, the DNA is TGTGCCAGCAGCTTGGGAAGGGGGCGGTACGAGCAGTACTTC. Its protein is CASSLGRGRYEQYF. V gene TRBV5-6 combines with J gene TRBJ2-7, with 7 bases that match TRBD1. Germline CDR1 is SGHDT and CDR2 is YYEEEE. This CDR3 region has 14 residues. V lost 0 bases and J lost 4; bases outside the gene matches: 4. The variable domain in full, completed from reference TRBV5-6 and TRBJ2-7, reads DAGVTQSPTHLIKTRGQQVTLRCSPKSGHDTVSWYQQALGQGPQFIFQYYEEEERQRGNFPDRFSGHQFPNYSSELNVNALLLGDSALYLCASSLGRGRYEQYFGPGTRLTVT.

The J gene is TRBJ2-1, the V gene TRBV27; TRBD2 aligns across 11 bases. Trimming at V came to 5 bases and at J to 4 bases, leaving 4 bases not matched to a gene. There are 15 residues in the CDR3. Germline V gene sequence: CDR1 MNHEY, CDR2 SMNVEV (reference sequence). DNA of the CDR3: TGTGCCAGCAGTCCGACTAGCGGGATATACAATGAGCAGTTCTTC. It specifies CASSPTSGIYNEQFF.

V gene TRBV6-1 combines with J gene TRBJ2-7, with 7 bases that match TRBD2. CDR1 and CDR2 (germline): MNHNS, SASEGT. With V trimmed by 2 bases and J by 0 bases, 4 bases remained unmatched. There are 15 residues in the CDR3. This CDR3 reads CASSESPSGSYEQYF. CDR3 nucleotides: TGTGCCAGCAGTGAAAGTCCTAGCGGCTCCTACGAGCAGTACTTC.

The DNA for the CDR3 is TGCGCCAGCAGCCCCTACCCTGGGACAGGGGCGAACACTGAAGCTTTCTTT. Translated: CASSPYPGTGANTEAFF. This chain uses TRBV5-1 with TRBJ1-1; TRBD1 agrees at 10 bases. Trimming cost V 4 bases and J 1 base; bases outside gene matches: 10. The germline gives CDR1 SGHRS, CDR2 YFSETQ. The CDR3 totals 17 residues.

CDR3 nucleotides: TGTGCCAGCAGACATCACCCCACCGAGGCAGGGCGATATGGCTACACCTTC. Amino acids: CASRHHPTEAGRYGYTF. The V call is TRBV7-2, the J call TRBJ1-2; D might be TRBD1 (5 bases). The CDR3 loop spans 17 amino acids. Trimming stripped 6 bases from V and 5 bases from J, with 25 bases between. Germline-derived CDR1 and CDR2 are SGHTA and FQGNSA. The full variable domain, in which reference TRBV7-2 and TRBJ1-2 provide the parts outside the CDR3, is GAGVSQSPSNKVTEKGKDVELRCDPISGHTALYWYRQSLGQGLEFLIYFQGNSAPDKSGLPSDRFSAERTGGSVSTLTIQRTQQEDSAVYLCASRHHPTEAGRYGYTFGSGTRLTVV.

This sequence joins TRBV6-5 and TRBJ1-2; maybe TRBD1 (6 bases). CDR1 and CDR2 from the germline V gene are MNHEY and SVGAGI. The CDR3 length is 14 residues. Trimming stripped 2 bases from V and 5 bases from J, with 12 bases between. The CDR3 sequence: CASSYLQGGYGYTF. Here the CDR3 DNA reads TGTGCCAGCAGTTACCTACAGGGAGGGTATGGCTACACCTTC.

The V gene is TRBV18, the J gene TRBJ2-2; 7 bases align to TRBD2. The V gene end was trimmed by 3 bases and the J gene end by 4 bases; junction bases not matched to a gene: 2. The V gene's germline CDR1 is KGHSH and CDR2 LQKENI. The CDR3 is 14 residues long. The CDR3 bases are TGTGCCAGCTCACCGGGAGGGGTCACCGGGGAGCTGTTTTTT. It translates to CASSPGGVTGELFF.

This clone has more than one count but fewer than ten. The J gene is TRBJ2-2, the V gene TRBV5-6; 8 bases agree with TRBD1. The CDR3 extends over 16 amino acids. V was pared by 4 bases and J by 3 bases, with 8 bases of the junction left unmatched. The germline V gene encodes CDR1 SGHDT and CDR2 YYEEEE. CDR3 DNA sequence: TGTGCCAGCAGCGCTATCGACAGGGGACACACCGGGGAGCTGTTTTTT. Translation gives CASSAIDRGHTGELFF. The variable domain in full, completed from reference TRBV5-6 and TRBJ2-2, reads DAGVTQSPTHLIKTRGQQVTLRCSPKSGHDTVSWYQQALGQGPQFIFQYYEEEERQRGNFPDRFSGHQFPNYSSELNVNALLLGDSALYLCASSAIDRGHTGELFFGEGSRLTVL.

The gene calls are TRBV18 and TRBJ2-3; D is possibly TRBD1 (6 bases). V lost 3 bases, J lost 5 bases, and 15 bases lay in between. There are 15 residues in the CDR3. Germline CDR1 reads KGHSH; CDR2 reads LQKENI. The CDR3 DNA is TGTGCCAGCTCACCCCCGTCAGGGGCGCGAGATACGCAGTATTTT. Translated: CASSPPSGARDTQYF.

V and J are TRBV5-4 and TRBJ2-7; weak D call: TRBD1 (5 bases). V lost 0 bases to trimming and J lost 0 bases, with 10 bases between them. In germline, CDR1 is SGHNT, CDR2 YYREEE (reference sequence). The CDR3 spans 15 residues. The CDR3 region is CASSLDRWSSYEQYF. CDR3 DNA: TGTGCCAGCAGCTTGGACAGGTGGAGCTCCTACGAGCAGTACTTC. The variable domain in full, completed from reference TRBV5-4 and TRBJ2-7, reads ETGVTQSPTHLIKTRGQQVTLRCSSQSGHNTVSWYQQALGQGPQFIFQYYREEENGRGNFPPRFSGLQFPNYSSELNVNALELDDSALYLCASSLDRWSSYEQYFGPGTRLTVT.

The genes are TRBV7-6 and TRBJ2-3, with 9 nucleotides matching TRBD1. V was pared by 4 bases and J by 1 base, with 6 bases of the junction left unmatched. The CDR3 covers 16 residues. The germline V gene encodes CDR1 SGHVS and CDR2 FNYEAQ. The CDR3 protein is CASSSGTGIGTDTQYF. The CDR3 DNA sequence: TGTGCCAGCAGCTCCGGGACAGGGATAGGCACAGATACGCAGTATTTT.